What follows is one T cell receptor beta chain and its context. What it binds is unknown. Without sorting, samples used around 100 million PBMCs for genomic DNA. V lost 0 bases, J lost 6 bases, and 10 bases lay in between. The CDR3 consists of 14 residues. From germline, CDR1 is MNHEY and CDR2 SVGAGI. This entry comes from a study of shared clonotypes between healthy human individuals. Study outcomes and limitations: The represented genetic and exposure-history diversity was limited by the small number of donors.

This table comes from immunoSEQ multiplex PCR, and its TCRdb copy is limited to in-frame clones, with some not included. The sample has 400,000 to 600,000 clones, over 75% seen once. V gene TRBV6-5 combines with J gene TRBJ2-3; D might be TRBD1 (5 bases). The TCR sequence derives from a middle-aged woman in good health. Some clones in this sample may be carry-over from other donors' samples. Material for sequencing was PBMCs. CDR3 residues: CASSYSPSGDTQYF. CDR3 bases: TGTGCCAGCAGTTACTCTCCCTCAGGGGATACGCAGTATTTT.